The 31 T cell receptor beta chains reported below all come from one sample, sequenced in a study of response to subunit inactivated influenza vaccine. Each CDR3 protein gets one entry after TCRdb re-called the RT-PCR reads with MiXCR. The profile shows about 620,000 distinct CDR3 sequences, over 9.5% of them singletons. The sample in question was PBMCs from blood, obtained on the day of vaccination. The receptors were sampled from a man in his forties or fifties who received an inactivated influenza vaccine.

This clonotype occurred a few times. The chain recombines TRBV7-2 with TRBJ1-6; maybe TRBD1 (5 bases). The CDR3 loop spans 16 amino acids. Germline V gives CDR1 SGHTA, CDR2 FQGNSA. Trimming shortened V by 1 base and J by 6 bases, and 13 bases separated the two germline ends. CDR3 DNA: TGTGCCAGCAGCTTAGAGCTGACAGCACTTAATTCACCCCTCCACTTT. Residues: CASSLELTALNSPLHF.

Many counts were recorded for this clonotype. The rearrangement uses TRBV10-3 and TRBJ2-5; tentatively, D is TRBD1 or TRBD2 (5 bases each). V was pared by 7 bases and J by 2 bases, with 14 bases between. Germline-derived CDR1 and CDR2 are ENHRY and SYGVKD. The CDR3 is made up of 14 amino acids. The CDR3 sequence: CAINHGTQQETQYF. The DNA of the CDR3 is TGTGCCATCAACCACGGGACGCAACAAGAGACCCAGTACTTC.

This clonotype was seen a few times. The chain combines TRBV27 with TRBJ2-7; D not certain. Germline V gene lookup returns CDR1 MNHEY and CDR2 SMNVEV (reference sequence). V was cut by 0 bases and J by 0 bases, with 15 bases left in between. This CDR3 region has 17 residues. CDR3 DNA: TGTGCCAGCAGTTTATCGCTGTCGGAAGAACTCTCCTACGAGCAGTACTTC. Translated: CASSLSLSEELSYEQYF.

The table lists this clonotype with many counts. J is TRBJ2-7 and V is TRBV18; 9 positions agree with TRBD1. This CDR3 region has 14 residues. Unmatched junction bases numbered 7, after V lost 8 bases and J lost 2 bases. CDR1 and CDR2 from the germline V gene are KGHSH and LQKENI. CDR3 nucleotide sequence: TGTGCCAGCAGTTTAAGGGACAGGGCCTACGAGCAGTACTTC. As protein: CASSLRDRAYEQYF.

The gene calls are TRBV7-2 and TRBJ1-5; D perhaps matches TRBD1 (5 bases). CDR1 SGHTA and CDR2 FQGNSA come from the germline V gene. V lost 5 bases and J lost 7, with 15 bases in between. The CDR3 covers 14 residues. The CDR3, as DNA: TGTGCCAGCAGCCCCCGGGGGGGGGAGCAGCCCCAGCATTTT. It codes for CASSPRGGEQPQHF.

This clonotype was detected only a few times. This chain uses TRBV12-3 or TRBV12-4 with TRBJ2-3; D may correspond to TRBD1 or TRBD2 (6 bases each). CDR3 length: 12 amino acids. Trimming removed 4 bases from V and 8 bases from J, with 10 bases in between. The chain's CDR3 is CASSSRGGTQYF. The CDR3 DNA follows: TGTGCCAGCAGTTCCAGGGGAGGTACGCAGTATTTT.

This chain uses TRBV11-2 with TRBJ2-1, with 11 bases lining up with TRBD2. V shed 0 bases and J 6 bases; nucleotides not matched to a gene: 1. The CDR3 runs 15 residues. In germline, CDR1 is SGHAT, CDR2 FQNNGV. This chain's CDR3 is CASSLDSGGANEQFF. The CDR3, as DNA: TGTGCCAGCAGCTTAGATAGCGGGGGGGCCAATGAGCAGTTCTTC.

V and J are TRBV21-1 and TRBJ2-4; the D segment call TRBD2 is taken from the table without a DNA check. TRBV21-1 is a pseudogene locus. The CDR3 runs 15 residues. CDR3 sequence reads: CAIGPAGLSKNIQYF. CDR3 bases: TGTGCCATCGGCCCTGCGGGGTTGTCCAAAAACATTCAGTACTTC.

This clonotype was counted many times. V gene TRBV20-1 combines with J gene TRBJ1-1; D call uncertain. Trimming took 1 base from V and 0 from J, leaving 3 bases between them. CDR3 size: 12 residues. Germline V gives CDR1 DFQATT, CDR2 SNEGSKA (reference sequence). CDR3 in DNA: TGCAGTGCTAGAGTCGTGAACACTGAAGCTTTCTTT. This gives the protein CSARVVNTEAFF.

This chain uses TRBV6-2 or TRBV6-3 with TRBJ2-7, with 10 bases matching TRBD2. Germline V gene sequence: CDR1 MNHEY, CDR2 SVGEGT. Germline trimming cut 8 bases from V and 3 bases from J; bases unmatched to any gene: 4. The CDR3 covers 13 residues. DNA of the CDR3: TGTGCCAGCTCTAGCGGGAGCATCTACGAGCAGTACTTC. It translates to CASSSGSIYEQYF.

This clonotype was seen only a few times. V usage is TRBV4-3 and J usage is TRBJ2-7; 10 bases are a match to TRBD2. Germline V lookup: CDR1 LGHNA, CDR2 YSLEER. This CDR3 is built from 14 residues. J gave up 5 bases and V 3 bases, and 4 bases lay outside the gene matches. This CDR3 is CASSQIGTSDEQYF. For the CDR3, the DNA is TGCGCCAGCAGCCAGATCGGGACTAGCGACGAGCAGTACTTC.

J is TRBJ1-1 and V is TRBV2; D ambiguous. The V and J ends lost 0 bases and 5 bases respectively, with 10 bases between them. The CDR3 contains 14 residues. Looked up from germline, CDR1 is SNHLY and CDR2 is FYNNEI. The CDR3 DNA sequence: TGTGCCAGCAGTGAAGCCCTTTTTAGGACTGAAGCTTTCTTT. Translating it yields CASSEALFRTEAFF.

V gene TRBV7-3 combines with J gene TRBJ1-1; unclear D gene. Germline V gene lookup returns CDR1 SGHTA and CDR2 FQGTGA. CDR3 length: 14 residues. Trimming removed 5 bases at V and 2 bases at J, with 12 bases between. The CDR3 DNA sequence: TGTGCCAGCAGCCCGCAACCGGGTAACACTGAAGCTTTCTTT. It codes for CASSPQPGNTEAFF.

This clonotype was seen more than once but under ten times. The chain carries TRBV4-3 and TRBJ2-3; 8 positions match TRBD2. After removal of 0 bases from V and 0 bases from J, the junction contained 5 bases not matched to a gene. CDR1 is LGHNA and CDR2 is YSLEER in the germline V gene. The CDR3 runs to 17 residues. The DNA for the CDR3 is TGCGCCAGCAGCCAAGATGGCGGGGGGTCTAGCACAGATACGCAGTATTTT. It yields the protein CASSQDGGGSSTDTQYF.

This clonotype was recorded many times. V usage is TRBV28 and J usage is TRBJ2-3, with 10 bases aligning to TRBD2. The CDR3 runs 16 residues. Germline CDR1 and CDR2: MDHEN and SYDVKM. V shed 0 bases and J 8 bases; nucleotides not matched to a gene: 8. The CDR3 reads CASSLWASGSTATQYF. The CDR3 DNA is TGTGCCAGCAGTTTATGGGCTAGCGGGAGTACCGCTACGCAGTATTTT.

V gene TRBV5-1 combines with J gene TRBJ1-6; TRBD1 is a possible D gene (6 bases). The germline CDR1 and CDR2 sequences are SGHRS and YFSETQ. CDR3 length equals 17 residues. The V and J ends lost 3 bases and 3 bases respectively, with 16 bases between them. The CDR3 DNA reads TGCGCCAGCAGCTCGGTTGGGGGGCGCTTCTATAATTCACCCCTCCACTTT. Protein product: CASSSVGGRFYNSPLHF.

This clonotype occurred a few times. The chain has TRBV28 and TRBJ2-7; a possible D gene is TRBD2 (6 bases). Germline V lookup: CDR1 MDHEN, CDR2 SYDVKM. Trimming removed 5 bases at V and 7 bases at J, with 12 bases between. CDR3 length: 12 residues. The CDR3 region has the DNA TGTGCCAGCAGTCCACCAGGGAGGGAGCAGTACTTC. Protein product: CASSPPGREQYF. Combining the CDR3 with reference TRBV28 and TRBJ2-7 gives the whole variable domain DVKVTQSSRYLVKRTGEKVFLECVQDMDHENMFWYRQDPGLGLRLIYFSYDVKMKEKGDIPEGYSVSREKKERFSLILESASTNQTSMYLCASSPPGREQYFGPGTRLTVT.

This clonotype appeared a few times. CDR3 protein: CSARQDRGLDTQYF. Here the CDR3 DNA reads TGCAGTGCTAGACAGGATCGAGGGTTAGATACGCAGTATTTT. The chain recombines TRBV20-1 with TRBJ2-3; maybe TRBD2 (5 bases). Germline values: CDR1 DFQATT, CDR2 SNEGSKA (reference sequence). Trimming took off 2 bases at V and 5 bases at J, with 14 bases between the two ends. The CDR3 has 14 amino acids.

The chain combines TRBV6-2 or TRBV6-3 with TRBJ2-7; 12 nucleotides match TRBD1. Germline V gene sequence: CDR1 MNHEY, CDR2 SVGEGT. Unmatched junction bases numbered 14, after V lost 0 bases and J lost 5 bases. The CDR3 runs to 19 residues. CDR3 sequence: CASSYSGTGGIKVVHEQYF. As DNA, the CDR3 is TGTGCCAGCAGTTACTCCGGGACAGGGGGCATTAAGGTGGTCCACGAGCAGTACTTC.

The chain employs TRBV2 and TRBJ2-1; TRBD2 agrees at 10 bases. Trimming at V came to 8 bases and at J to 8 bases, leaving 12 bases not matched to a gene. Germline V lookup: CDR1 SNHLY, CDR2 FYNNEI. There are 15 residues in the CDR3. The CDR3 bases are TGTGCCAGCGGATTAGCGGGAGGAATTGGTTATGAGCAGTTCTTC. Translating it yields CASGLAGGIGYEQFF.

This clonotype was recorded at least ten times. The rearrangement links TRBV7-9 to TRBJ1-4, with 10 bases fitting TRBD1. Losses at the gene ends were 5 bases for V and 5 bases for J; bases not matched to a gene: 5. The CDR3 is made up of 15 amino acids. The germline gives CDR1 SEHNR, CDR2 FQNEAQ (reference sequence). Here the CDR3 DNA reads TGTGCCAGCAGCCCCGGGGACAGGGGAAATGAAAAACTGTTTTTT. Its protein product is CASSPGDRGNEKLFF.

The rearrangement links TRBV7-6 to TRBJ2-2, with D perhaps TRBD1 or TRBD2 (6 bases each). The CDR3 consists of 15 residues. V lost 4 bases to trimming and J lost 8 bases, with 17 bases between them. Germline V CDR1 and CDR2: SGHVS, FNYEAQ. This CDR3 is CASSSSSGAPGELFF. The CDR3 bases are TGTGCCAGCAGCTCTAGTTCGGGGGCGCCTGGGGAGCTGTTTTTT.

This clonotype was found a few times. V gene TRBV20-1 combines with J gene TRBJ2-5; the D gene could be TRBD1 or TRBD2 (6 bases each). Germline V lookup: CDR1 DFQATT, CDR2 SNEGSKA (reference sequence). The CDR3 runs to 14 residues. Trimming stripped 1 base from V and 4 bases from J, with 13 bases between. The CDR3, as DNA: TGCAGTGCTAGAGTAGGGGGGCGCACAGAGACCCAGTACTTC. It is translated as CSARVGGRTETQYF.

V usage is TRBV4-2 and J usage is TRBJ2-7; D not resolved. The CDR3 is 15 amino acids. Germline CDR1 and CDR2: LGHNA and YNFKEQ. The V end was cut by 1 base, the J end by 1 base, with 11 bases between. CDR3 residues: CASSQGASRSYEQYF. DNA of the CDR3: TGTGCCAGCAGCCAAGGGGCATCTCGGTCCTACGAGCAGTACTTC.

This clonotype was counted a few times. The chain employs TRBV6-2 or TRBV6-3 and TRBJ2-7; 9 bases are a match to TRBD2. V lost 0 bases and J lost 5; bases outside the gene matches: 5. This CDR3 has 15 amino acids. Per the germline V gene, CDR1 is MNHEY and CDR2 is SVGEGT. The DNA of the CDR3 is TGTGCCAGCAGTTACTCTGGACTAGCGATCAACGAGCAGTACTTC. Encoded protein: CASSYSGLAINEQYF.

This rearrangement joins TRBV7-8 to TRBJ2-1, with 9 bases identical to TRBD1. With 5 bases clipped from V and 8 bases from J, the junction kept 19 bases outside the gene matches. Per the germline V gene, CDR1 is SGHVS and CDR2 is FQNEAQ. The length of the CDR3 is 18 residues. The CDR3 sequence: CASSVTHLGTGLYDEQFF. The CDR3 nucleotides are TGTGCCAGCAGCGTAACCCACCTAGGGACAGGGCTTTACGATGAGCAGTTCTTC.

This clonotype showed up just a few times. V and J are TRBV4-3 and TRBJ2-3; a weak D match, TRBD1 (6 bases). This CDR3 spans 14 amino acids. V was shortened by 5 bases and J by 1 base, with 10 bases between the two germline ends. Germline V gives CDR1 LGHNA, CDR2 YSLEER. The CDR3 nucleotides are TGCGCCAGCAGCTCCCGACAGGGCACAGATACGCAGTATTTT. It is translated as CASSSRQGTDTQYF.

This clonotype was seen a handful of times. The rearrangement joins TRBV11-2 to TRBJ2-1, with D unclear. V gave up 3 bases and J gave up 1 base, with 25 bases separating them. The CDR3 covers 20 residues. The germline gives CDR1 SGHAT, CDR2 FQNNGV. DNA of the CDR3: TGTGCCAGCAGCTTTCGCCGGGCCCGCTACGCCACCCTTTCCTACAATGAGCAGTTCTTC. Its translation is CASSFRRARYATLSYNEQFF.

The chain combines TRBV5-6 with TRBJ2-7, with 10 bases lining up with TRBD1. Germline CDR1 reads SGHDT; CDR2 reads YYEEEE. The CDR3 consists of 16 residues. J gave up 0 bases and V 1 base, and 4 bases lay outside the gene matches. The CDR3 spells CASSLYGTGDSYEQYF. The CDR3 DNA sequence: TGTGCCAGCAGCTTGTACGGGACAGGGGACTCCTACGAGCAGTACTTC.

The chain uses TRBV11-2 and TRBJ2-3, with TRBD2 identical over 8 bases. The germline CDR1 and CDR2 sequences are SGHAT and FQNNGV. This CDR3 has 16 residues. Trimming took 3 bases from V and 1 from J; bases not matched to a gene: 6. DNA of the CDR3: TGTGCCAGCAGCTTCCCACGAGCGGGAGGCACAGATACGCAGTATTTT. Translating gives CASSFPRAGGTDTQYF.

The V call is TRBV9, the J call TRBJ2-6; TRBD2 is a possible D gene (5 bases). Trimming cost V 1 base and J 2 bases, with 13 bases left between them. Per the germline V gene, CDR1 is SGDLS and CDR2 is YYNGEE. The CDR3 is 17 amino acids. As DNA, the CDR3 is TGTGCCAGCAGCGTACATCCGGGGATCACTGGGGCCAACGTCCTGACTTTC. Translating gives CASSVHPGITGANVLTF.